These 21 T cell receptor beta chains share one sample of origin, sequenced in a study of CD8 T cells in Susac syndrome. Random hexamers served to reverse transcribe roughly 0.45 to 1 ug RNA. From the immunoSEQ multiplex PCR reads, TCRdb called clonotypes with MiXCR, one entry per CDR3 protein. This table holds under 200,000 distinct CDR3 sequences, 85% to 95% found once. Material: CD4+ T cells from PBMCs. These receptors originate from a human donor in good health.

This chain joins TRBV11-2 and TRBJ2-3, with no clear D. The CDR3 is made up of 13 amino acids. Trimming removed 1 base at V and 6 bases at J, with 8 bases between. Germline values: CDR1 SGHAT, CDR2 FQNNGV. This CDR3 is CASSLGRVDTQYF. The CDR3 bases are TGTGCCAGCAGCTTAGGGCGAGTTGATACGCAGTATTTT. The full variable domain, rest sourced from reference TRBV11-2 and TRBJ2-3, is EAGVAQSPRYKIIEKRQSVAFWCNPISGHATLYWYQQILGQGPKLLIQFQNNGVVDDSQLPKDRFSAERLKGVDSTLKIQPAKLEDSAVYLCASSLGRVDTQYFGPGTRLTVL.

In this sample, this clonotype turned up once. The genes are TRBV3-1 and TRBJ2-1; 10 bases are shared with TRBD2. The CDR3 consists of 16 residues. Trimming removed 4 bases from V and 3 bases from J; junction bases left unmatched: 6. Germline values: CDR1 LGHDT, CDR2 YNNKEL (reference sequence). CDR3 in amino acids: CASSRSSGGFYNEQFF. The CDR3 DNA reads as TGTGCCAGCAGCCGTTCTAGCGGGGGTTTCTACAATGAGCAGTTCTTC.

The J gene is TRBJ1-1, the V gene TRBV3-1, with unresolved D. Germline-derived CDR1 and CDR2 are LGHDT and YNNKEL (reference sequence). This CDR3 region has 13 residues. V was clipped by 1 base and J by 6 bases, with 9 bases between them. The CDR3 spells CASSQVSAAEAFF. CDR3 DNA sequence: TGTGCCAGCAGCCAAGTCTCGGCGGCTGAAGCTTTCTTT.

The chain joins TRBV20-1 to TRBJ2-7; the D is unclear. The V and J ends lost 2 bases and 0 bases respectively, with 11 bases between them. CDR1 DFQATT and CDR2 SNEGSKA come from the germline V gene (reference sequence). This CDR3 region has 14 residues. CDR3 nucleotide sequence: TGCAGTGCTAGATCGCCGCGAAGCTCCTACGAGCAGTACTTC. It yields the protein CSARSPRSSYEQYF.

V usage is TRBV28 and J usage is TRBJ2-7; perhaps D is TRBD1 or TRBD2 (6 bases each). The germline CDR1 and CDR2 sequences are MDHEN and SYDVKM. V lost 7 bases, J lost 6 bases, and 13 bases lay in between. The CDR3 spans 12 residues. CDR3 DNA: TGTGCCAGCACCGGGGGCGGGTTCGAGCAGTACGTC. Its translation: CASTGGGFEQYV.

The genes are TRBV2 and TRBJ2-2, with 7 bases lining up with TRBD1. The CDR3 loop spans 13 amino acids. Germline-derived CDR1 and CDR2 are SNHLY and FYNNEI. V shed 11 bases and J 0 bases; nucleotides not matched to a gene: 3. The CDR3 DNA reads TGTGCCGGACAGGAATCGAACACCGGGGAGCTGTTTTTT. It specifies CAGQESNTGELFF.

The chain is built from TRBV5-1 and TRBJ1-1; D not resolved. V shed 0 bases and J shed 8 bases, with 14 bases lying between them. Germline CDR1 reads SGHRS; CDR2 reads YFSETQ. The CDR3 sequence is 14 residues long. As DNA, the CDR3 is TGCGCCAGCAGCTTGGGTCGACGGACTGAAGAAGCTTTCTTT. This translates into CASSLGRRTEEAFF.

The chain couples TRBV15 to TRBJ2-1; 13 bases line up with TRBD2. Germline lookup yields CDR1 LNHNV and CDR2 YYDKDF (reference sequence). Trimming removed 1 base from V and 4 bases from J; junction bases left unmatched: 4. This CDR3 contains 17 residues. In nucleotides, the CDR3 is TGTGCCACCAGCAGAGCACCGGGACTAGCGGGGTACAATGAGCAGTTCTTC. Protein product: CATSRAPGLAGYNEQFF.

The V gene is TRBV29-1, the J gene TRBJ2-7; no firm D call. The CDR3 contains 14 residues. Germline V gene lookup returns CDR1 SQVTM and CDR2 ANQGSEA. Trimming pared 5 bases from V and 2 bases from J, leaving 16 bases between. Here the CDR3 DNA reads TGCAGCGTTTCCGGGCCGTCCGTGGCCTACGAGCAGTACTTC. Its translation is CSVSGPSVAYEQYF.

The chain has TRBV9 and TRBJ2-5; TRBD2 matches at 12 bases. V was clipped by 7 bases and J by 3 bases; unmatched bases: 10. The CDR3 covers 16 residues. Germline CDR1 reads SGDLS; CDR2 reads YYNGEE. This CDR3 is CASGRGLAGGKETQYF. CDR3 bases: TGTGCCAGCGGTAGGGGGCTAGCGGGAGGGAAAGAGACCCAGTACTTC.

The chain employs TRBV7-7 and TRBJ2-1, with D perhaps given as TRBD1 or TRBD2 (5 bases each). The germline V gene encodes CDR1 SSHAT and CDR2 FNYEAQ (reference sequence). V was cut by 5 bases and J by 5 bases, with 16 bases left in between. The CDR3 runs 15 residues. CDR3 bases: TGTGCCAGCAGCCTAGGGACCAACCGCGACAATGAGCAGTTCTTC. Translating gives CASSLGTNRDNEQFF.

This chain links TRBV9 with TRBJ2-3; 15 nucleotides line up with TRBD2. The CDR3 totals 18 residues. Trimming took 3 bases from V and 0 from J; bases not matched to a gene: 5. Germline values: CDR1 SGDLS, CDR2 YYNGEE. CDR3 in amino acids: CASSAGLAGGTSTDTQYF. DNA of the CDR3: TGTGCCAGCAGCGCGGGACTAGCGGGGGGAACCAGCACAGATACGCAGTATTTT.

J is TRBJ2-7 and V is TRBV7-2, with 11 bases matching TRBD1. J lost 5 bases, V lost 5 bases, and 5 bases had no gene match. This CDR3 region has 14 residues. Looked up from germline, CDR1 is SGHTA and CDR2 is FQGNSA. CDR3: CASSRDRGAHEQYF. In DNA form, the CDR3 reads TGTGCCAGCAGCCGGGACAGGGGGGCCCACGAGCAGTACTTC.

This clonotype was found once. The chain uses TRBV20-1 and TRBJ1-6, with D unclear. In germline, CDR1 is DFQATT, CDR2 SNEGSKA (reference sequence). V was pared by 3 bases and J by 10 bases, with 7 bases between. CDR3 length equals 11 residues. CDR3 sequence reads: CSASSRSPLHF. The CDR3 region has the DNA TGCAGTGCTAGTTCGCGGTCACCCCTCCACTTT.

The chain couples TRBV10-3 to TRBJ2-7; 9 nucleotides line up with TRBD1. With V trimmed by 4 bases and J by 3 bases, 4 bases remained unmatched. The germline CDR1 and CDR2 sequences are ENHRY and SYGVKD. The CDR3 spans 14 residues. The CDR3 spells CAISGGDRDYEQYF. The CDR3 DNA sequence: TGTGCCATCAGTGGGGGGGACAGGGACTACGAGCAGTACTTC.

The genes are TRBV7-2 and TRBJ1-5; D gene uncertain. This CDR3 region has 14 residues. With 5 bases removed from V and 1 base from J, the gap between germline ends came to 9 bases. Per germline, CDR1 SGHTA and CDR2 FQGNSA. CDR3 sequence reads: CASSPRLSNQPQHF. CDR3 nucleotides: TGTGCCAGCAGCCCGAGACTGAGCAATCAGCCCCAGCATTTT.

CDR3: CRAYYPAGDEQFF. The CDR3 DNA sequence: TGCAGGGCCTACTACCCCGCGGGCGATGAGCAGTTCTTC. The chain combines TRBV20-1 with TRBJ2-1; maybe TRBD2 (5 bases). The CDR3 has 13 residues. The germline gives CDR1 DFQATT, CDR2 SNEGSKA (reference sequence).

This clonotype was counted a single time. This rearrangement joins TRBV18 to TRBJ2-7; D uncertain. CDR3 length equals 20 residues. V gave up 4 bases and J gave up 4 bases, with 32 bases separating them. Germline V CDR1 and CDR2: KGHSH, LQKENI. The CDR3 protein is CASSLNVRVNYRARVYEQYF. The CDR3 region has the DNA TGTGCCAGCTCACTTAATGTCCGGGTCAACTATCGGGCCCGGGTATACGAGCAGTACTTC.

V gene TRBV19 combines with J gene TRBJ1-1; D uncertain. Germline lookup yields CDR1 LNHDA and CDR2 SQIVND (reference sequence). This CDR3 region has 14 residues. V was cut by 7 bases and J by 0 bases, with 12 bases left in between. CDR3 loop: CASNPTVLNTEAFF. The CDR3, as DNA: TGTGCCAGTAACCCCACAGTCTTGAACACTGAAGCTTTCTTT.

The chain uses TRBV20-1 and TRBJ2-4; 7 nucleotides line up with TRBD2. Germline CDR1 reads DFQATT; CDR2 reads SNEGSKA (reference sequence). CDR3 size: 14 residues. The V gene end was trimmed by 5 bases and the J gene end by 6 bases; junction bases not matched to a gene: 10. CDR3 coding DNA: TGCAGTGCTGCCCCAATAGCGGGCGTAAACATTCAGTACTTC. Its translation: CSAAPIAGVNIQYF.

The chain joins TRBV29-1 to TRBJ2-5; 7 bases are a match to TRBD1. Germline CDR1 and CDR2: SQVTM and ANQGSEA. This CDR3 comprises 14 residues. The J segment lost 5 bases and the V segment lost 0 bases, leaving 6 bases of the junction unmatched. The CDR3 nucleotides are TGCAGCGTTGAAGACACCGGGACAGATGAGACCCAGTACTTC. Translating it yields CSVEDTGTDETQYF.